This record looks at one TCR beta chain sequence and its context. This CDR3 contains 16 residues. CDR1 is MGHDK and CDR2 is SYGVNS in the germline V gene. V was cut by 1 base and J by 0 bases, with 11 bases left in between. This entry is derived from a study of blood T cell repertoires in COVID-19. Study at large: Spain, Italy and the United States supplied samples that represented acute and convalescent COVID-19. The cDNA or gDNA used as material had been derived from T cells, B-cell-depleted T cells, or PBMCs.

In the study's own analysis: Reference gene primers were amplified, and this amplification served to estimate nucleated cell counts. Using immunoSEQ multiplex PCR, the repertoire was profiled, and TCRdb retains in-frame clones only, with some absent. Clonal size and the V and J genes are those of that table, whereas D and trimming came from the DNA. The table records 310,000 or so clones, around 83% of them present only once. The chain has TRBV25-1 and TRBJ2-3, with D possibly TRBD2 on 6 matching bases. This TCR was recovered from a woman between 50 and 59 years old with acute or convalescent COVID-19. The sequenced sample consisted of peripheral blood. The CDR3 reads CASSEFLASSTDTQYF. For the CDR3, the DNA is TGTGCCAGCAGTGAATTTCTAGCGAGCAGCACAGATACGCAGTATTTT.